These 8 T cell receptor beta chains came from one sample sequenced in a study of shared clonotypes between healthy human individuals. Profiling relied on immunoSEQ multiplex PCR, and the TCRdb table lists in-frame clones only, not all of them. The table has around 510,000 clones, around 96% seen once. Sequencing was done on a sample of naive CD4+ T cells sorted from blood. Stated subset: CD45RA+ positively selected. These receptors all come from a woman in her thirties in good health.

The chain couples TRBV5-5 to TRBJ1-5; D is uncertain. Germline CDR1 and CDR2: SGHKS and YYEKEE (reference sequence). The CDR3 is 13 amino acids. V was cut by 4 bases and J by 5 bases, with 10 bases left in between. The DNA for the CDR3 is TGTGCCAGCAGCCCGGACCCCGATCAGCCCCAGCATTTT. Protein sequence: CASSPDPDQPQHF.

The genes are TRBV7-3 and TRBJ1-1; D remains ambiguous. The germline V and J ends were trimmed by 5 bases and 2 bases, with 9 bases remaining between them. Germline CDR1 is SGHTA and CDR2 is FQGTGA. This CDR3 is built from 13 residues. Here the CDR3 reads CASSTEGNTEAFF. Here the CDR3 DNA reads TGTGCCAGCAGCACGGAGGGTAACACTGAAGCTTTCTTT.

This chain uses TRBV4-1 with TRBJ1-2; a possible D gene is TRBD1 (6 bases). The CDR3 has 16 residues. V lost 4 bases and J lost 2, with 17 bases in between. Germline V CDR1 and CDR2: MGHRA, YSYEKL. CDR3 coding DNA: TGCGCCAGCAGCCGCGGTAGGGGGGGGTCGAACTATGGCTACACCTTC. It codes for CASSRGRGGSNYGYTF.

The V gene is TRBV7-9, the J gene TRBJ2-2; TRBD2 aligns across 15 bases. The CDR3 runs 17 residues. V lost 6 bases, J lost 6 bases, and 8 bases stayed unmatched. Germline V gives CDR1 SEHNR, CDR2 FQNEAQ (reference sequence). Here the CDR3 DNA reads TGTGCCAGCAGGCCAAGTGGGACTAGCGGGAGGTCCGGGGAGCTGTTTTTT. This sequence encodes CASRPSGTSGRSGELFF.

The table lists this clone with a few counts. The chain links TRBV6-1 to TRBJ1-5; TRBD1 is a possible D gene (6 bases). CDR3 length: 14 residues. V was shortened by 4 bases and J by 3 bases, with 10 bases between the two germline ends. CDR1 and CDR2 from the germline V gene are MNHNS and SASEGT. The CDR3, as DNA: TGTGCCAGCAGTGTACAGGGAACCAATCAGCCCCAGCATTTT. Translating it yields CASSVQGTNQPQHF.

The gene calls are TRBV4-1 and TRBJ2-2; 11 bases map to TRBD2. Germline CDR1 MGHRA, CDR2 YSYEKL. The CDR3 contains 21 residues. Trimming took 2 bases from V and 0 from J; bases not matched to a gene: 14. Here the CDR3 DNA reads TGCGCCAGCAGCCAAATACCCTCCCGGGGGACTAGCGGAGCGAACACCGGGGAGCTGTTTTTT. As protein: CASSQIPSRGTSGANTGELFF.

CDR3 loop: CASSYQGTSGRIEQFF. DNA of the CDR3: TGTGCCAGCAGTTACCAGGGGACTAGCGGGAGGATTGAGCAGTTCTTC. The chain links TRBV6-5 to TRBJ2-1, with 15 positions matching TRBD2. The junction had 5 bases not matched to a gene; V was cut back by 2 bases and J by 9 bases. The germline gives CDR1 MNHEY, CDR2 SVGAGI. The length of the CDR3 is 16 residues.

For this clone: In the same sample, other DNA sequences code for this CDR3. The chain employs TRBV19 and TRBJ2-7; the D is unclear. The germline gives CDR1 LNHDA, CDR2 SQIVND (reference sequence). This CDR3 spans 14 amino acids. With 5 bases removed from V and 1 base from J, the gap between germline ends came to 12 bases. The CDR3 spells CASSPRTSSYEQYF. The CDR3 DNA follows: TGTGCCAGTAGTCCTCGGACGAGTTCCTACGAGCAGTACTTC.